This T cell receptor beta chain was observed in a study of cytomegalovirus exposure and HLA in healthy donors. Notes on this clone: As yet, its antigen is unknown.

Study findings and constraints: TCR beta sequences reportedly predicted most subjects' HLA-A and HLA-B alleles accurately.

Trimming took 4 bases from V and 5 from J; bases not matched to a gene: 8. The length of the CDR3 is 15 residues. Per germline, CDR1 SGDLS and CDR2 YYNGEE. It was with 60 Vbeta and 13 Jbeta primers that the PCR ran. Some clones are missing from TCRdb's copy, which holds only in-frame ones; the method was immunoSEQ multiplex PCR. The table lists 110,000 or so clones, 65% to 80% of them singletons. V is TRBV9 and J is TRBJ2-5; 10 bases map to TRBD2. Sequenced material: PBMCs. The receptor was isolated from a man in his late teens or twenties in good health and CMV-seropositive. The DNA for the CDR3 is TGTGCCAGCAGCCCCAGCGGGAGGGCCGGGGAGACCCAGTACTTC. Protein product: CASSPSGRAGETQYF.